The 8 T cell receptor beta chains reported below all come from one sample, sequenced in a study of T cell changes during pregnancy in multiple sclerosis. The table came from immunoSEQ multiplex PCR; TCRdb's copy has only in-frame clones and leaves some out. This table has tens of thousands of clones, 89% appearing once. Sequences were derived from CD8+ T cells from peripheral blood mononuclear cells, sampled in the second trimester of pregnancy. All receptors come from a female donor with multiple sclerosis, enrolled in a pregnancy study.

The rearrangement joins TRBV14 to TRBJ1-5; D remains unclear. V was clipped by 6 bases and J by 2 bases, with 14 bases between them. Germline CDR1 and CDR2: SGHDN and FVKESK. The CDR3 covers 15 residues. DNA for the CDR3: TGTGCCAGCAGTCGGACTCCGCCGGGCAATCAGCCCCAGCATTTT. The encoded protein is CASSRTPPGNQPQHF.

The chain links TRBV9 to TRBJ1-6; TRBD1 aligns across 9 bases. After removal of 0 bases from V and 8 bases from J, the junction contained 0 bases not matched to a gene. The CDR3 runs 14 residues. Germline V CDR1 and CDR2: SGDLS, YYNGEE. The CDR3 loop reads CASSVGDRDSPLHF. In nucleotides, the CDR3 is TGTGCCAGCAGCGTAGGGGACAGGGATTCACCCCTCCACTTT.

This clone appeared a single time. The chain uses TRBV15 and TRBJ2-3, with D maybe TRBD2 (5 bases). The CDR3 totals 17 residues. Germline CDR1 LNHNV, CDR2 YYDKDF (reference sequence). The V end was cut by 2 bases, the J end by 4 bases, with 19 bases between. This CDR3 reads CATSRSRRPAEADTQYF. The CDR3 nucleotides read TGTGCCACCAGCAGATCGCGCAGGCCGGCGGAGGCAGATACGCAGTATTTT.

V usage is TRBV6-5 and J usage is TRBJ1-1, with D perhaps matching TRBD1 (5 bases). The CDR3 has 15 amino acids. V lost 6 bases to trimming and J lost 3 bases, with 17 bases between them. Germline loops: CDR1 MNHEY, CDR2 SVGAGI. CDR3 nucleotides: TGTGCCAGCAGGGTAGGGGTAAGGGCGGACACTGAAGCTTTCTTT. This gives the protein CASRVGVRADTEAFF.

The chain employs TRBV7-6 and TRBJ2-5, with TRBD2 matching over 8 bases. The CDR3 totals 13 residues. V dropped 5 bases and J dropped 5; count of bases not matched to a gene: 4. CDR1 and CDR2 from the germline V gene are SGHVS and FNYEAQ. The chain's CDR3 is CASSRRGGETQYF. Here the CDR3 DNA reads TGTGCCAGCAGCCGCCGGGGGGGTGAGACCCAGTACTTC.

This clone came up once. J is TRBJ1-2 and V is TRBV6-5, with TRBD1 matching 7 bases. The CDR3 is 14 residues long. Germline lookup yields CDR1 MNHEY and CDR2 SVGAGI. V dropped 4 bases and J dropped 4; count of bases not matched to a gene: 6. CDR3 DNA sequence: TGTGCCAGCAGTTCTACAGAGGGGGCCTATGGCTACACCTTC. Translating gives CASSSTEGAYGYTF.

This rearrangement joins TRBV13 to TRBJ2-3, with 11 positions matching TRBD2. This CDR3 contains 16 residues. CDR1 PRHDT and CDR2 FYEKMQ come from the germline V gene (reference sequence). Trimming at V came to 4 bases and at J to 4 bases, leaving 7 bases not matched to a gene. The CDR3: CASSSGLAGLPDTQYF. The CDR3 DNA sequence: TGTGCCAGCAGCTCAGGACTAGCGGGCCTCCCAGATACGCAGTATTTT. The full variable domain, with the rest looked up from reference TRBV13 and TRBJ2-3, is AAGVIQSPRHLIKEKRETATLKCYPIPRHDTVYWYQQGPGQDPQFLISFYEKMQSDKGSIPDRFSAQQFSDYHSELNMSSLELGDSALYFCASSSGLAGLPDTQYFGPGTRLTVL.

This sequence joins TRBV19 and TRBJ2-7; possibly TRBD1 for D (6 bases). Germline assignment: CDR1 LNHDA and CDR2 SQIVND (reference sequence). V lost 5 bases, J lost 0 bases, and 8 bases lay in between. The CDR3 sequence is 13 residues long. As DNA, the CDR3 is TGTGCCAGTAGTCAGGGGTTCTCCTACGAGCAGTACTTC. Protein product: CASSQGFSYEQYF.